This T cell receptor (beta chain) was captured in a study of T-cell reconstitution after alpha-beta-depleted transplantation in children. Study observations and caveats: Fresh T-cell production supplied most of the T-cell counts and diversity seen one year after transplant. Surviving thymic progenitors and recipient T cells were the source of high TCRbeta diversity at day 60 in some patients. Several hundred graft clones that had expanded were reportedly the source of alpha-beta T cells about two months after transplant.

Unique molecular identifiers were incorporated into the prepared TCRbeta library. TCRdb re-called the PCR reads with MiXCR, one entry per CDR3 protein. The table lists about 440,000 distinct CDR3 sequences, roughly 44% of them singletons, with 27% in the top ten. As to this clonotype: Antigen: not known.

Germline CDR1 and CDR2: DFQATT and SNEGSKA (reference sequence). V lost 5 bases to trimming and J lost 6 bases, with 15 bases between them. The CDR3 has 13 amino acids. The sample was PBMCs, taken before TCRalphabeta/CD19-depleted stem cell transplant. The sequence was collected from a girl aged 2-9 years with aplastic anemia, due to receive a stem cell transplant. The rearrangement joins TRBV20-1 to TRBJ2-3, with D possibly called TRBD1 or TRBD2 (5 bases each). CDR3 nucleotide sequence: TGCAGTGCTTGGCCGTCAGAGGGGGATACGCAGTATTTT. It is translated as CSAWPSEGDTQYF.